This T cell receptor beta chain was found in a study of shared clonotypes between healthy human individuals. The DNA input per sorted-subset replicate PCR was 150 to 200 ng, corresponding to some 27,000 T cell genomes. The data were produced by immunoSEQ multiplex PCR, yet TCRdb's version contains in-frame clones alone and is incomplete. The table includes about 1.1 million clones, about 72% detected once. Germline lookup yields CDR1 SGHRS and CDR2 YFSETQ. Trimming shortened V by 2 bases and J by 4 bases, and 9 bases separated the two germline ends. CDR3 length: 13 residues. The chain couples TRBV5-1 to TRBJ1-1; D not certain. This clonotype was sampled from a man between 18 and 29 years old in good health. Some clones in this sample may be carry-over from other donors' samples. Specimen: memory CD4+ T cells from PBMCs. Subset denoted: CD45RA-negative fraction. CDR3 amino acids: CASSFQRSTEAFF. CDR3 bases: TGCGCCAGCAGCTTTCAGAGGAGCACTGAAGCTTTCTTT.